The 6 T cell receptor beta chains reported below all come from one sample, sequenced in a study of T cell responses to AZD1222 COVID-19 vaccine. TCRdb's table, derived via immunoSEQ multiplex PCR, lists solely in-frame clones and lacks some. This table holds some 140,000 clones, about 92% found once. This specimen was peripheral blood, taken on day 0 of AZD1222 vaccination. Every receptor here comes from an adult in good health.

This chain connects TRBV2 to TRBJ2-7; no definite D call. The ends were cut back, 6 bases at V and 1 base at J, with 13 bases in the middle. CDR3 length: 14 amino acids. Per the germline V gene, CDR1 is SNHLY and CDR2 is FYNNEI. CDR3 region: CASRRIEESYEQYF. The CDR3 DNA sequence: TGTGCCAGCAGGAGGATCGAGGAATCCTACGAGCAGTACTTC.

The chain uses TRBV19 and TRBJ2-2; TRBD2 matches at 11 bases. Germline V gives CDR1 LNHDA, CDR2 SQIVND (reference sequence). The CDR3 runs 17 residues. J lost 6 bases, V lost 3 bases, and 9 bases had no gene match. The CDR3 spells CASSIIGLAGGAGELFF. In DNA, the CDR3 is TGTGCCAGTAGTATCATCGGTCTAGCGGGAGGTGCCGGGGAGCTGTTTTTT. Full variable domain (rest looked up from reference TRBV19 and TRBJ2-2): DGGITQSPKYLFRKEGQNVTLSCEQNLNHDAMYWYRQDPGQGLRLIYYSQIVNDFQKGDIAEGYSVSREKKESFPLTVTSAQKNPTAFYLCASSIIGLAGGAGELFFGEGSRLTVL.

The chain links TRBV6-6 to TRBJ2-2, with D uncertain. Deletions cut 0 bases from V and 5 bases from J, with 10 bases between. CDR1 and CDR2 from the germline V gene are MNHNY and SVGAGI (reference sequence). The CDR3 has 15 residues. The CDR3 DNA sequence: TGTGCCAGCAGTTACTCAGGCGAGAAGACCGGGGAGCTGTTTTTT. Protein product: CASSYSGEKTGELFF.

The gene calls are TRBV7-9 and TRBJ1-2; tentative D call: TRBD1 (5 bases). The ends were cut back, 5 bases at V and 1 base at J, with 17 bases in the middle. Germline CDR1 and CDR2: SEHNR and FQNEAQ (reference sequence). The length of the CDR3 is 16 residues. The CDR3 spells CASSAVPGKDNYGYTF. The CDR3 DNA follows: TGTGCCAGCAGCGCGGTACCAGGGAAAGATAACTATGGCTACACCTTC.

The chain couples TRBV18 to TRBJ2-5; 9 bases are shared with TRBD2. V trimming: 0 bases; J trimming: 1 base; junction bases outside the gene matches: 0. CDR3 length: 15 residues. The germline CDR1 and CDR2 sequences are KGHSH and LQKENI. CDR3 sequence reads: CASSPPTSGQETQYF. CDR3 sequence (DNA): TGTGCCAGCTCACCACCGACTAGCGGCCAAGAGACCCAGTACTTC.

The V call is TRBV6-5, the J call TRBJ1-1, with 8 bases identical to TRBD1. The CDR3 sequence is 15 residues long. Germline values: CDR1 MNHEY, CDR2 SVGAGI. J lost 4 bases, V lost 7 bases, and 11 bases had no gene match. CDR3 DNA sequence: TGTGCCAGCACAGGGGGCGATACCCTAAGCACTGAAGCTTTCTTT. Residues: CASTGGDTLSTEAFF.